Reported below is one T cell receptor (beta chain). The data stem from a study of T cell changes during pregnancy in multiple sclerosis. Here immunoSEQ multiplex PCR was the method, and the copy in TCRdb shows in-frame clones only, minus some. Of just under 50,000 clones in the sample, approximately 94% were seen once. Germline V lookup: CDR1 SGHNT, CDR2 YYREEE (reference sequence). The CDR3 contains 17 residues. V was clipped by 0 bases and J by 4 bases; unmatched bases: 11. This chain joins TRBV5-4 and TRBJ2-5; 8 nucleotides align to TRBD1. Sequencing was performed on CD4+ T cells from peripheral blood mononuclear cells, taken in the third trimester of pregnancy. This clonotype was obtained from a female donor with multiple sclerosis, enrolled in a pregnancy study. The CDR3 nucleotides read TGTGCCAGCAGCTTGGGCCCGGGACAGGTCAATGGAGAGACCCAGTACTTC. Encoded protein: CASSLGPGQVNGETQYF.